This T cell receptor beta chain was recorded in a study of T cell responses to AZD1222 COVID-19 vaccine. Study findings and constraints: Females made up more of the donors, who were largely white British, and clonal diversity may have come out too low. Spike-specific TCRs gained breadth and depth after people received two AZD1222 doses. Researchers took repertoire samples only after the peak T cell response had come.

On this clone: As yet, its antigen is unknown.

Sequencing was performed with immunoSEQ multiplex PCR; in TCRdb, only in-frame clones are kept and a portion is missing. The data show 100,000 to 150,000 clones, 75% to 90% seen once. From germline, CDR1 is SNHLY and CDR2 FYNNEI. Trimming shortened V by 1 base and J by 4 bases, and 10 bases separated the two germline ends. CDR3 length equals 15 residues. The genes are TRBV2 and TRBJ1-4; no reliable D call. This specimen consisted of peripheral blood, obtained on day 0 of AZD1222 vaccination. This sequence was found in an adult in good health. Written as DNA, the CDR3 is TGTGCCAGCAGTGAAGGAGGACGGTTTAATGAAAAACTGTTTTTT. Translation gives CASSEGGRFNEKLFF.